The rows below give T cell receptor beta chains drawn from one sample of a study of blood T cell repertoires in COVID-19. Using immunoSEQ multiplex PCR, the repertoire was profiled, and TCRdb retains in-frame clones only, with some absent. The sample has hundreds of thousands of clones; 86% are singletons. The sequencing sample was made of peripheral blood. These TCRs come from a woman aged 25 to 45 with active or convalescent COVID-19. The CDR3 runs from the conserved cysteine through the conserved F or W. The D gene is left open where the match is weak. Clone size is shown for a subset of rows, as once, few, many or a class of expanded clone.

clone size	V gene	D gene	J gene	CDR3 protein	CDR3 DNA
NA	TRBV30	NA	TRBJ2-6	CSTGTGLRLAGANVLTF	TGTTCCACAGGGACGGGGTTAAGACTCGCTGGGGCCAACGTCCTGACTTTC
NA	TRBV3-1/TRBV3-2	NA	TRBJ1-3	CASSQDSGIGNTIYF	TGTGCCAGCAGCCAAGATTCCGGGATTGGAAACACCATATATTTT
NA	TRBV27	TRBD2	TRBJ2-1	CASSSGLAPYNEQFF	TGTGCCAGCAGTTCGGGACTAGCCCCCTACAATGAGCAGTTCTTC
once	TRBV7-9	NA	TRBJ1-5	CASSLELQGSNQPQHF	TGTGCCAGCAGCCTAGAATTGCAGGGGTCAAATCAGCCCCAGCATTTT
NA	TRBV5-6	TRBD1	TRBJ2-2	CASSITGAGELFF	TGTGCCAGCAGCATTACAGGGGCCGGGGAGCTGTTTTTT
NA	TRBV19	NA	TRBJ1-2	CASSTGNRGYTF	TGTGCCAGTAGTACCGGGAACCGTGGCTACACCTTC
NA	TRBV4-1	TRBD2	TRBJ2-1	CASSQDLLAGVQFF	TGCGCCAGCAGCCAAGATCTCCTAGCGGGAGTTCAGTTCTTC
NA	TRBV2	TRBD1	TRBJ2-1	CASSEAGTGGYNEQFF	TGTGCCAGCAGTGAGGCAGGGACAGGGGGTTACAATGAGCAGTTCTTC
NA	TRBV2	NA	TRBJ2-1	CASRGSYNEQFF	TGTGCCAGCAGGGGGAGTTACAATGAGCAGTTCTTC
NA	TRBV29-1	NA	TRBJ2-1	CSVGTGSYNEQFF	TGCAGCGTTGGTACAGGGTCCTACAATGAGCAGTTCTTC
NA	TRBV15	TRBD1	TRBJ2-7	CATSADRVYEQYF	TGTGCCACCAGCGCCGACAGGGTGTACGAGCAGTACTTC
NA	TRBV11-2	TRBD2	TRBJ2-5	CASSPRGLAGLETQYF	TGTGCCAGCAGCCCCCGAGGACTAGCGGGATTAGAGACCCAGTACTTC
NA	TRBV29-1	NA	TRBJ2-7	CSVVQGESYEQYF	TGCAGCGTTGTTCAGGGCGAATCCTACGAGCAGTACTTC
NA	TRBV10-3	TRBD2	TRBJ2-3	CAISDASGGTDTQYF	TGTGCCATCAGTGACGCTAGCGGGGGCACAGATACGCAGTATTTT
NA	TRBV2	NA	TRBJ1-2	CASWDTESYGYTF	TGTGCCAGCTGGGACACCGAGAGCTATGGCTACACCTTC
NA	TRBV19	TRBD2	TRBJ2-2	CASSKGGGRATGELFF	TGTGCCAGTAGTAAGGGCGGCGGGAGGGCGACCGGGGAGCTGTTTTTT
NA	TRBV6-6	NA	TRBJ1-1	CASSSSPGGSSEAFF	TGTGCCAGCAGTTCTTCCCCGGGGGGTTCTTCTGAAGCTTTCTTT
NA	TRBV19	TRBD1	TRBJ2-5	CASSVRDSSDF	TGTGCCAGTAGTGTCCGGGACAGTTCAGACTTC
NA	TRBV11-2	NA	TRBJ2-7	CASSPPTRSATYEQYF	TGTGCCAGCAGCCCCCCCACCCGTAGCGCGACCTACGAGCAGTACTTC
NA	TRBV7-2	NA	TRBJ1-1	CASSRGGTGRTEAFF	TGTGCCAGCAGCAGGGGCGGAACGGGGAGGACTGAAGCTTTCTTT
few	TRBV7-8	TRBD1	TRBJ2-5	CASSLAWDSHQETQYF	TGTGCCAGCAGCTTAGCCTGGGACAGCCACCAAGAGACCCAGTACTTC
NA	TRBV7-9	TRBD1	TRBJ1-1	CASSLTTGAGTEAFF	TGTGCCAGCAGCTTAACGACAGGGGCGGGCACTGAAGCTTTCTTT
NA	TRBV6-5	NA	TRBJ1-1	CASSYSPGANTEAFF	TGTGCCAGCAGTTACAGTCCAGGGGCGAACACTGAAGCTTTCTTT
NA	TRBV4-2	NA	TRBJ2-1	CASSQAEGEYNEQFF	TGTGCCAGCAGCCAGGCTGAGGGGGAGTACAATGAGCAGTTCTTC
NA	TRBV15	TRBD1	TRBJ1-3	CATSKRLGQGASGNTIYF	TGTGCCACCAGCAAACGCTTGGGGCAGGGGGCATCTGGAAACACCATATATTTT
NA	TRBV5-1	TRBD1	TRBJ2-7	CASSGTGGYEQYF	TGCGCCAGCAGCGGGACAGGGGGGTACGAGCAGTACTTC
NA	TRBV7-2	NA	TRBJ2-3	CASSFHTDTQYF	TGTGCCAGCAGCTTCCACACAGATACGCAGTATTTT
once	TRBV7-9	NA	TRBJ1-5	CASSRDETGNQPQHF	TGTGCCAGCAGCCGCGATGAAACAGGGAATCAGCCCCAGCATTTT